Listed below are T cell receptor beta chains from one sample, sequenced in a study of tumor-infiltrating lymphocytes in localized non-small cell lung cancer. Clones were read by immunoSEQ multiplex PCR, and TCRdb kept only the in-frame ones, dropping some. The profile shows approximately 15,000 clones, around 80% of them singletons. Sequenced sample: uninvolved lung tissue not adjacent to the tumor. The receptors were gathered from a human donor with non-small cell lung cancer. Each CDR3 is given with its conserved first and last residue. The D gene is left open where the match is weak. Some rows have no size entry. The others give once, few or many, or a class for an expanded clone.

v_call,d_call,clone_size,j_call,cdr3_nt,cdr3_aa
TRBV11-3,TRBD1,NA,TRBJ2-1,TGTGCCAGCAGCTTGACAGGGACCTTCAATGAGCAGTTCTTC,CASSLTGTFNEQFF
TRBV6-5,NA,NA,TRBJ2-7,TGTGCCAGCAGTTACTCTCAGGGGATGGCGGGTCACGAGCAGTACTTC,CASSYSQGMAGHEQYF
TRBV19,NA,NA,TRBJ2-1,TGTGCCAGTAGTATATCAGGGGAGTCCTACAATGAGCAGTTCTTC,CASSISGESYNEQFF
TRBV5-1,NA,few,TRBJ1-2,TGCGCCAGCAGCTACTCAGGGGAGGGCTACACCTTC,CASSYSGEGYTF
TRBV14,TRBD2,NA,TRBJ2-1,TGTGCCAGCAGCCAAGTGAGCGGGAGGGGCGATGAGCAGTTCTTC,CASSQVSGRGDEQFF
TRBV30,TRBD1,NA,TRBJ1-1,TGTGCCTGGAGTGCAGGGGGCTCGGGCACTGAAGCTTTCTTT,CAWSAGGSGTEAFF
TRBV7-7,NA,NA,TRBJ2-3,TGTGCCAGCAGCCCTCTCCCCGGCACAGATACGCAGTATTTT,CASSPLPGTDTQYF
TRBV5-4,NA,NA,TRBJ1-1,TGTGCCAGCAGCTTGGGGACAGCTATGAACACTGAAGCTTTCTTT,CASSLGTAMNTEAFF
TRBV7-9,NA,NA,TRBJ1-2,TGTGCCAGCAGCAAGACAGCCTATGGCTACACCTTC,CASSKTAYGYTF
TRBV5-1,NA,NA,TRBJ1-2,TGCGCCAGCAGCTTGGAAGGGTACGGCTACACCTTC,CASSLEGYGYTF
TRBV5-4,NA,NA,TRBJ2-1,TGTGCCAGCAGTTTCAGACAGACGAACAATGAGCAGTTCTTC,CASSFRQTNNEQFF
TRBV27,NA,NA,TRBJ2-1,TGTGCCAGCAGTCCGCTCTCACACAGCGTTTCTTTACTAAATGAGCAGTTCTTC,CASSPLSHSVSLLNEQFF
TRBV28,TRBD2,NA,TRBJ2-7,TGTGCCAGCAGGAAAAGCGGGGGGGGCTACGAGCAGTACTTC,CASRKSGGGYEQYF
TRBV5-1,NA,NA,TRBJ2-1,TGCGCCAGCAGCTTCCCGGGAGTGAGGAATGAGCAGTTCTTC,CASSFPGVRNEQFF
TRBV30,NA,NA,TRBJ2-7,TGTGCCTGGAGTCCGGGGCCTCGCCGCGAGCAGTACTTC,CAWSPGPRREQYF
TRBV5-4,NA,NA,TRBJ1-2,TGTGCCAGCAGCGTAATTACAGGGTTGCGGGGCTACACCTTC,CASSVITGLRGYTF